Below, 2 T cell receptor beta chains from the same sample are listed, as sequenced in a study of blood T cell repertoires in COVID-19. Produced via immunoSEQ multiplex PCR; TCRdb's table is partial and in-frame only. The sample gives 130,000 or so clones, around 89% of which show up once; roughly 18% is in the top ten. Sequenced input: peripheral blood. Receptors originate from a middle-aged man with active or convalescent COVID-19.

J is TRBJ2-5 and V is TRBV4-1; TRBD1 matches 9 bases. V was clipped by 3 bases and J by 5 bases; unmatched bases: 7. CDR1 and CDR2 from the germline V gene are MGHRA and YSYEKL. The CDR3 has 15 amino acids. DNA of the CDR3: TGCGCCAGCAGCCACCCCGGACAGGGGCGGGAGACCCAGTACTTC. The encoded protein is CASSHPGQGRETQYF.

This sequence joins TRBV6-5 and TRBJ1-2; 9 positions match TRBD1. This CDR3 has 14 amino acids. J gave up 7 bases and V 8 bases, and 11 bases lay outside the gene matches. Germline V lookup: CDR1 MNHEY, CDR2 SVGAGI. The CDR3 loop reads CASGLQGANLGYTF. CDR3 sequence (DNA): TGTGCCAGCGGTCTACAGGGGGCAAATCTTGGCTACACCTTC.